A single sample gave rise to the 19 T cell receptor beta chains below, sequenced in a study of cytomegalovirus exposure and HLA in healthy donors. Amplification used 60 Vbeta primers and 13 Jbeta primers. Assay: immunoSEQ multiplex PCR; the TCRdb copy retains only in-frame clones and omits some. The sample shows under 150,000 clones, under 90% of them seen only once. The sequenced material came from PBMCs. These receptors came from a woman aged 40 to 50 in good health and CMV-seronegative.

The rearrangement joins TRBV23-1 to TRBJ2-1; 12 bases fit TRBD2. TRBV23-1 is sorted into the ORF group, with uncertain function. CDR3 size: 17 residues. V lost 4 bases and J lost 7; bases outside the gene matches: 11. Here the CDR3 reads CASSPWPGLAGNNEQFF. In DNA form, the CDR3 reads TGCGCCAGCAGTCCCTGGCCGGGACTAGCGGGTAATAATGAGCAGTTCTTC.

The rearrangement uses TRBV9 and TRBJ2-3, with 7 bases identical to TRBD1. The CDR3 length is 15 residues. V shed 0 bases and J 1 base; nucleotides not matched to a gene: 2. Per the germline V gene, CDR1 is SGDLS and CDR2 is YYNGEE. The CDR3, as DNA: TGTGCCAGCAGCGTAGACGGACAGGGCACAGATACGCAGTATTTT. Translation gives CASSVDGQGTDTQYF. Together with reference TRBV9 and TRBJ2-3, the CDR3 gives the full variable domain: DSGVTQTPKHLITATGQRVTLRCSPRSGDLSVYWYQQSLDQGLQFLIQYYNGEERAKGNILERFSAQQFPDLHSELNLSSLELGDSALYFCASSVDGQGTDTQYFGPGTRLTVL.

This clone was seen only once. V gene TRBV5-1 combines with J gene TRBJ2-7; 9 nucleotides match TRBD1. Trimming cost V 4 bases and J 3 bases; bases outside gene matches: 8. CDR3 length equals 15 residues. Germline V gives CDR1 SGHRS, CDR2 YFSETQ. Here the CDR3 reads CASSPGTGRSYEQYF. CDR3 coding DNA: TGCGCCAGCAGCCCCGGGACAGGGAGAAGCTACGAGCAGTACTTC.

This chain joins TRBV10-3 and TRBJ1-5, with unresolved D. The germline V gene has CDR1 ENHRY and CDR2 SYGVKD. This CDR3 has 13 amino acids. Trimming stripped 0 bases from V and 7 bases from J, with 7 bases between. CDR3 bases: TGTGCCATCAGTGAGTCCCGGGAACAGCCCCAGCATTTT. Protein sequence: CAISESREQPQHF.

This clone showed up just a few times. The V and J genes are TRBV5-6 and TRBJ2-4, with 8 bases lining up with TRBD2. V gave up 4 bases and J gave up 0 bases; unmatched junction bases: 6. The germline V gene encodes CDR1 SGHDT and CDR2 YYEEEE. The CDR3 extends over 16 amino acids. CDR3 region: CASSPLREGAKNIQYF. The CDR3, as DNA: TGTGCCAGCAGCCCCCTACGGGAGGGAGCCAAAAACATTCAGTACTTC. Filled out from reference TRBV5-6 and TRBJ2-4, the complete variable domain reads DAGVTQSPTHLIKTRGQQVTLRCSPKSGHDTVSWYQQALGQGPQFIFQYYEEEERQRGNFPDRFSGHQFPNYSSELNVNALLLGDSALYLCASSPLREGAKNIQYFGAGTRLSVL.

This clone was detected a few times. The CDR3: CASSPPSDRDKQYF. For the CDR3, the DNA is TGTGCCAGCAGCCCCCCAAGCGACAGGGACAAGCAGTACTTC. The chain links TRBV4-2 to TRBJ2-7; 7 nucleotides match TRBD1. The J segment lost 8 bases and the V segment lost 4 bases, leaving 11 bases of the junction unmatched. The CDR3 totals 14 residues. Germline V gives CDR1 LGHNA, CDR2 YNFKEQ.

For the CDR3, the DNA is TGTGCCAGCAGCTACGGGACAGGGAATGAAAAACTGTTTTTT. Its protein is CASSYGTGNEKLFF. The V call is TRBV7-9, the J call TRBJ1-4; 9 bases are shared with TRBD1. CDR1 SEHNR and CDR2 FQNEAQ come from the germline V gene (reference sequence). V lost 4 bases to trimming and J lost 5 bases; unmatched junction nucleotides: 2. The CDR3 runs to 14 residues.

This clone was seen just once. The chain carries TRBV28 and TRBJ2-7; D is possibly TRBD1 (6 bases). The CDR3 runs to 14 residues. The V gene's germline CDR1 is MDHEN and CDR2 SYDVKM. Trimming left V 6 bases short and J 7 bases short, with 19 bases between. The CDR3 sequence is CASRSPRGPGEQYF. As DNA, the CDR3 is TGTGCCAGCAGGTCTCCCAGGGGTCCGGGAGAGCAGTACTTC. Looking up the rest from reference TRBV28 and TRBJ2-7 gives the full variable domain: DVKVTQSSRYLVKRTGEKVFLECVQDMDHENMFWYRQDPGLGLRLIYFSYDVKMKEKGDIPEGYSVSREKKERFSLILESASTNQTSMYLCASRSPRGPGEQYFGPGTRLTVT.

V gene TRBV5-1 combines with J gene TRBJ2-3, with D possibly being TRBD2 (6 bases). This CDR3 contains 16 residues. V lost 3 bases to trimming and J lost 3 bases, with 17 bases between them. Germline lookup yields CDR1 SGHRS and CDR2 YFSETQ. Here the CDR3 reads CASSWTRDFGTDTQYF. CDR3 sequence (DNA): TGCGCCAGCAGCTGGACCCGGGACTTTGGGACAGATACGCAGTATTTT.

In its sample, this clone was seen a few times. V and J are TRBV5-6 and TRBJ2-7; possible D gene TRBD2, 6 bases. V lost 3 bases, J lost 0 bases, and 10 bases lay in between. Germline CDR1 SGHDT, CDR2 YYEEEE. The CDR3 consists of 14 residues. CDR3 residues: CASSSGLNSYEQYF. The DNA for the CDR3 is TGTGCCAGCAGCTCGGGACTCAACTCCTACGAGCAGTACTTC.

The chain carries TRBV5-4 and TRBJ2-1; D is uncertain. The V gene lost 2 bases and the J gene lost 4 bases, with 4 bases spanning the gap. This CDR3 comprises 12 residues. CDR1 is SGHNT and CDR2 is YYREEE in the germline V gene (reference sequence). The DNA for the CDR3 is TGTGCCAGCAGCTTTCTGTACAATGAGCAGTTCTTC. This encodes CASSFLYNEQFF.

The rearrangement joins TRBV7-9 to TRBJ1-2; 7 bases align to TRBD1. The V and J ends lost 6 bases and 8 bases, in that order; junction bases with no gene match: 12. Germline values: CDR1 SEHNR, CDR2 FQNEAQ (reference sequence). CDR3 size: 14 residues. CDR3 DNA: TGTGCCAGCAGTTTCGGACAGGTAGATTTAGGCTACACCTTC. Translating gives CASSFGQVDLGYTF.

This clone has a single count. The V and J genes are TRBV27 and TRBJ2-2; D remains unclear. V was trimmed by 2 bases and J by 4 bases, leaving 17 bases between them. This CDR3 has 17 amino acids. Germline V gene data show CDR1 as MNHEY and CDR2 as SMNVEV (reference sequence). CDR3 sequence (DNA): TGTGCCAGCAGTTTAGAGGCGGCTACCATCGGCACCGGGGAGCTGTTTTTT. Amino acid sequence: CASSLEAATIGTGELFF.

This clone was detected only once. The rearrangement joins TRBV9 to TRBJ2-5; a possible D gene is TRBD2 (5 bases). Looked up from germline, CDR1 is SGDLS and CDR2 is YYNGEE. CDR3 length equals 15 residues. V lost 3 bases and J lost 2, with 14 bases in between. The DNA for the CDR3 is TGTGCCAGCAGCGGAGACCTCGGGGTGCAAGAGACCCAGTACTTC. Translation gives CASSGDLGVQETQYF.

This clone has just a few counts. The chain combines TRBV19 with TRBJ1-1; D is undetermined. This CDR3 contains 14 residues. Germline assignment: CDR1 LNHDA and CDR2 SQIVND (reference sequence). Trimming left V 5 bases short and J 1 base short, with 11 bases between. In DNA form, the CDR3 reads TGTGCCAGTAGTCCCCGGCGGGGGAACACTGAAGCTTTCTTT. It yields the protein CASSPRRGNTEAFF.

The chain is built from TRBV5-4 and TRBJ2-5; TRBD2 is a possible D gene (7 bases). The germline V and J ends were trimmed by 7 bases and 2 bases, with 21 bases remaining between them. CDR1 is SGHNT, CDR2 YYREEE, per germline (reference sequence). The CDR3 runs to 16 residues. Here the CDR3 DNA reads TGTGCCAGCGCCTGGGGGGGGCGCGGGGATCAAGAGACCCAGTACTTC. This encodes CASAWGGRGDQETQYF.

This clone has only a few counts. The rearrangement uses TRBV4-1 and TRBJ1-4; D gene uncertain. Trimming shortened V by 4 bases and J by 7 bases, and 7 bases separated the two germline ends. Looked up from germline, CDR1 is MGHRA and CDR2 is YSYEKL. CDR3 size: 12 residues. Here the CDR3 reads CASSPSGEKLFF. The CDR3 nucleotides are TGCGCCAGCAGCCCATCAGGTGAAAAACTGTTTTTT.

The chain has TRBV25-1 and TRBJ2-5; possibly TRBD2 for D (5 bases). V shed 2 bases and J shed 0 bases, with 10 bases lying between them. The germline V gene encodes CDR1 MGHDK and CDR2 SYGVNS. The CDR3 loop spans 15 amino acids. CDR3 DNA sequence: TGTGCCAGCAGTGAAAAGCGGCTGTACCAAGAGACCCAGTACTTC. Translating it yields CASSEKRLYQETQYF.

The chain links TRBV4-1 to TRBJ2-3; 9 bases fit TRBD2. The J segment lost 2 bases and the V segment lost 1 base, leaving 4 bases of the junction unmatched. The CDR3 runs to 16 residues. CDR1 and CDR2 from the germline V gene are MGHRA and YSYEKL. The CDR3 DNA sequence: TGCGCCAGCAGCCAAGGACTAGCGGTCTTCACAGATACGCAGTATTTT. Encoded protein: CASSQGLAVFTDTQYF.